What follows are 25 T cell receptor beta chains derived from one specimen sequenced in a study of blood T cell repertoires in COVID-19. Data came from immunoSEQ multiplex PCR; TCRdb stores just in-frame clones and leaves some out. The sample has 200,000 to 250,000 clones; 88% are singletons. The sample taken for sequencing was PBMCs or T cells enriched from blood (not recorded which). The source of these receptors is a woman under 40 who had been exposed to COVID-19.

This sequence joins TRBV5-1 and TRBJ1-1, with 7 bases fitting TRBD1. Per the germline V gene, CDR1 is SGHRS and CDR2 is YFSETQ. V was pared by 4 bases and J by 12 bases, with 12 bases of the junction left unmatched. This CDR3 region has 13 residues. The CDR3 region is CASSPLGQAETFF. The CDR3 bases are TGCGCCAGCAGCCCCCTCGGACAGGCAGAAACTTTCTTT.

J is TRBJ2-5 and V is TRBV29-1; TRBD1 matches at 7 bases. The CDR3 runs 15 residues. The V segment lost 3 bases and the J segment 2 bases; nucleotides outside the gene matches: 9. Germline loops: CDR1 SQVTM, CDR2 ANQGSEA. The CDR3, as DNA: TGCAGCGTTGAGGGACATAAGACAGGGCAAGAGACCCAGTACTTC. Amino acid sequence: CSVEGHKTGQETQYF.

V usage is TRBV29-1 and J usage is TRBJ2-2; 7 bases are shared with TRBD2. V dropped 7 bases and J dropped 4; count of bases not matched to a gene: 3. This CDR3 is built from 12 residues. Germline lookup yields CDR1 SQVTM and CDR2 ANQGSEA. The CDR3 spells CSAPGGTGELFF. CDR3 bases: TGCAGCGCCCCGGGAGGCACCGGGGAGCTGTTTTTT.

This chain links TRBV29-1 with TRBJ2-1; weak D call: TRBD2 (5 bases). The germline CDR1 and CDR2 sequences are SQVTM and ANQGSEA. The CDR3 has 11 residues. The V and J ends lost 5 bases and 9 bases respectively, with 11 bases between them. CDR3 in amino acids: CSVRGLGEQFF. DNA for the CDR3: TGCAGCGTTCGGGGATTGGGTGAGCAGTTCTTC.

The chain recombines TRBV20-1 with TRBJ2-5; tentative D call: TRBD2 (5 bases). V was shortened by 6 bases and J by 5 bases, with 10 bases between the two germline ends. Germline CDR1 reads DFQATT; CDR2 reads SNEGSKA (reference sequence). This CDR3 contains 11 residues. Here the CDR3 reads CSAEVMETQYF. The CDR3 nucleotides read TGCAGTGCGGAGGTGATGGAGACCCAGTACTTC.

The chain combines TRBV6-2 or TRBV6-3 with TRBJ2-7, with 7 positions matching TRBD1. The CDR3 spans 15 residues. Looked up from germline, CDR1 is MNHEY and CDR2 is SVGEGT. The J segment lost 0 bases and the V segment lost 4 bases, leaving 6 bases of the junction unmatched. The CDR3 DNA sequence: TGTGCCAGCAGTTTTGGGACAGTCCCCTCCTACGAGCAGTACTTC. As protein: CASSFGTVPSYEQYF.

The chain recombines TRBV19 with TRBJ2-1; 9 nucleotides match TRBD2. V was clipped by 3 bases and J by 8 bases; unmatched bases: 8. Germline-derived CDR1 and CDR2 are LNHDA and SQIVND (reference sequence). The CDR3 contains 15 residues. CDR3 bases: TGTGCCAGTAGTATTGTGGGACTAGCTGGGGATGAGCAGTTCTTC. Encoded protein: CASSIVGLAGDEQFF.

The V gene is TRBV11-2, the J gene TRBJ2-2; the match to TRBD2 covers 7 bases. Germline lookup yields CDR1 SGHAT and CDR2 FQNNGV. Unmatched junction bases numbered 3, after V lost 3 bases and J lost 2 bases. There are 15 residues in the CDR3. In nucleotides, the CDR3 is TGTGCCAGCAGCTTGGCTAGCGGAAACACCGGGGAGCTGTTTTTT. Translation: CASSLASGNTGELFF.

The V and J genes are TRBV6-5 and TRBJ1-1; no reliable D call. Germline CDR1 is MNHEY and CDR2 is SVGAGI. V shed 4 bases and J shed 4 bases, with 10 bases lying between them. The CDR3 has 13 residues. Written as DNA, the CDR3 is TGTGCCAGCAGTTCCCCCCTCGGCACTGAAGCTTTCTTT. Translating gives CASSSPLGTEAFF.

The chain has TRBV30 and TRBJ1-2, with D maybe TRBD1 (6 bases). This CDR3 region has 15 residues. Germline V lookup: CDR1 GTSNPN, CDR2 SVGIG (reference sequence). Trimming removed 6 bases from V and 1 base from J, with 18 bases in between. The CDR3 nucleotides are TGTGCCTGCCCTGGAGGGGGGGATGTTAACTATGGCTACACCTTC. It codes for CACPGGGDVNYGYTF.

This clone was counted a single time. The chain combines TRBV4-1 with TRBJ2-1; D is ambiguous. The germline V gene has CDR1 MGHRA and CDR2 YSYEKL. The CDR3 has 12 amino acids. Trimming pared 1 base from V and 7 bases from J, leaving 5 bases between. CDR3 nucleotide sequence: TGCGCCAGCAGCCAAGGTCGGAATGAGCAGTTCTTC. It translates to CASSQGRNEQFF.

This rearrangement joins TRBV6-5 to TRBJ1-2; tentative D call: TRBD1 (5 bases). V was trimmed by 6 bases and J by 6 bases, leaving 8 bases between them. This CDR3 region has 11 residues. Germline V gene data show CDR1 as MNHEY and CDR2 as SVGAGI. This chain's CDR3 is CASRTADGYTF. CDR3 sequence (DNA): TGTGCCAGCAGGACAGCCGATGGCTACACCTTC.

V gene TRBV11-2 combines with J gene TRBJ2-2; TRBD2 agrees at 10 bases. Germline-derived CDR1 and CDR2 are SGHAT and FQNNGV. This CDR3 has 19 amino acids. J lost 3 bases, V lost 5 bases, and 15 bases had no gene match. The CDR3 nucleotides are TGTGCCAGCAGCAACTCTAGCGGGAGTAGCTCGCGTCACACCGGGGAGCTGTTTTTT. Translating gives CASSNSSGSSSRHTGELFF. Full variable domain (outside the CDR3, taken from reference TRBV11-2 and TRBJ2-2): EAGVAQSPRYKIIEKRQSVAFWCNPISGHATLYWYQQILGQGPKLLIQFQNNGVVDDSQLPKDRFSAERLKGVDSTLKIQPAKLEDSAVYLCASSNSSGSSSRHTGELFFGEGSRLTVL.

This clone was recorded a few times. This rearrangement joins TRBV21-1 to TRBJ1-2; TRBD1 is the table's D call and was not checked against the DNA. TRBV21-1 is a recognized pseudogene. This CDR3 is built from 15 residues. The CDR3 nucleotides read TGTGCCAGCAGCAAAGAAGTCAGGCCAGACTATGGCTACACCTTC. It specifies CASSKEVRPDYGYTF.

This clone was seen a single time. This chain joins TRBV11-3 and TRBJ2-3, with D perhaps matching TRBD1 (7 bases). Germline CDR1 reads SGHNT; CDR2 reads YENEEA. Trimming shortened V by 0 bases and J by 2 bases, and 24 bases separated the two germline ends. There are 20 residues in the CDR3. Here the CDR3 reads CASSLDWAGQKTSDTDTQYF. In nucleotides, the CDR3 is TGTGCCAGCAGCTTAGATTGGGCGGGACAGAAAACATCGGACACAGATACGCAGTATTTT.

The chain uses TRBV9 and TRBJ2-3; tentatively, D is TRBD2 (6 bases). CDR3 size: 13 residues. Germline CDR1 and CDR2: SGDLS and YYNGEE. V shed 4 bases and J shed 1 base, with 7 bases lying between them. This CDR3 reads CASSRERTDTQYF. CDR3 bases: TGTGCCAGCAGCCGGGAGCGCACAGATACGCAGTATTTT.

This clone was detected only once. CDR3 nucleotides: TGTGCCAGCAGTGCGACTAGCGGGAGGACAACCTACGAGCAGTACTTC. Its protein product is CASSATSGRTTYEQYF. J is TRBJ2-7 and V is TRBV2, with 13 positions matching TRBD2. CDR3 size: 16 residues. The ends lost 4 bases at V and 2 bases at J; junction bases unmatched: 5. Germline CDR1 is SNHLY and CDR2 is FYNNEI. The full variable domain, in which reference TRBV2 and TRBJ2-7 provide the parts outside the CDR3, is EPEVTQTPSHQVTQMGQEVILRCVPISNHLYFYWYRQILGQKVEFLVSFYNNEISEKSEIFDDQFSVERPDGSNFTLKIRSTKLEDSAMYFCASSATSGRTTYEQYFGPGTRLTVT.

V and J are TRBV7-9 and TRBJ1-5; 7 bases agree with TRBD1. Germline-derived CDR1 and CDR2 are SEHNR and FQNEAQ (reference sequence). Trimming cost V 1 base and J 0 bases; bases outside gene matches: 9. The CDR3 totals 18 residues. The CDR3 loop is CASSLVQVGQVSNQPQHF. The CDR3 DNA follows: TGTGCCAGCAGCTTAGTGCAGGTAGGACAGGTTAGCAATCAGCCCCAGCATTTT.

The count of this clone is one. The chain has TRBV9 and TRBJ2-7; possible D gene TRBD2, 5 bases. V was trimmed by 0 bases and J by 3 bases, leaving 10 bases between them. This CDR3 has 14 residues. CDR1 SGDLS and CDR2 YYNGEE come from the germline V gene. The CDR3 sequence: CASSVGGSGYEQYF. As DNA, the CDR3 is TGTGCCAGCAGCGTAGGGGGAAGCGGCTACGAGCAGTACTTC.

The rearrangement links TRBV24-1 to TRBJ1-5; a possible D gene is TRBD1 (5 bases). The CDR3 length is 18 residues. Germline CDR1 is KGHDR and CDR2 is SFDVKD. V was shortened by 0 bases and J by 4 bases, with 18 bases between the two germline ends. The CDR3 loop is CATSDLLIPRDLNQPQHF. CDR3 DNA: TGTGCCACCAGTGATTTGCTAATCCCCCGGGACTTAAATCAGCCCCAGCATTTT.

This clone was counted a single time. V gene TRBV12-2 combines with J gene TRBJ2-3; no DNA check was done on the table's D call, TRBD2. TRBV12-2 is labeled a pseudogene. The CDR3 sequence is 19 residues long. The CDR3 loop reads CASRLARAGGPSCVDTQYF. As DNA, the CDR3 is TGTGCAAGTCGCTTAGCGCGAGCGGGAGGGCCAAGTTGTGTGGATACGCAGTATTTT.

The rearrangement joins TRBV2 to TRBJ1-2; 7 positions agree with TRBD1. Germline V gene sequence: CDR1 SNHLY, CDR2 FYNNEI. The length of the CDR3 is 13 residues. V trimming: 1 base; J trimming: 8 bases; junction bases outside the gene matches: 4. DNA for the CDR3: TGTGCCAGCAGTGAAGTTGACAGGGACGGCTACACCTTC. Translating it yields CASSEVDRDGYTF.

The chain couples TRBV9 to TRBJ1-4; perhaps TRBD1 as D (6 bases). The CDR3 sequence is 14 residues long. V lost 5 bases to trimming and J lost 8 bases, with 16 bases between them. The germline CDR1 and CDR2 sequences are SGDLS and YYNGEE. CDR3 in amino acids: CASSQRQAAEKLFF. The CDR3 DNA sequence: TGTGCCAGCAGTCAAAGACAGGCGGCAGAAAAACTGTTTTTT.

This clone was picked up a small number of times. CDR3 sequence: CASSQDSGLAGDAEQYF. The CDR3, as DNA: TGTGCCAGCAGCCAAGACAGCGGACTAGCGGGAGACGCCGAGCAGTACTTC. The chain joins TRBV3-1 (or the pseudogene TRBV3-2) to TRBJ2-7; TRBD2 agrees at 13 bases. J gave up 6 bases and V 0 bases, and 8 bases lay outside the gene matches. This CDR3 is built from 17 residues. Germline values: CDR1 LGHDT, CDR2 YNNKEL (reference sequence).

The chain employs TRBV19 and TRBJ1-5; no clear D. The CDR3 sequence is 14 residues long. CDR1 is LNHDA and CDR2 is SQIVND in the germline V gene (reference sequence). Trimming shortened V by 4 bases and J by 3 bases, and 10 bases separated the two germline ends. The DNA for the CDR3 is TGTGCCAGTAGTAGCCAGGCAGTCAATCAGCCCCAGCATTTT. It translates to CASSSQAVNQPQHF.